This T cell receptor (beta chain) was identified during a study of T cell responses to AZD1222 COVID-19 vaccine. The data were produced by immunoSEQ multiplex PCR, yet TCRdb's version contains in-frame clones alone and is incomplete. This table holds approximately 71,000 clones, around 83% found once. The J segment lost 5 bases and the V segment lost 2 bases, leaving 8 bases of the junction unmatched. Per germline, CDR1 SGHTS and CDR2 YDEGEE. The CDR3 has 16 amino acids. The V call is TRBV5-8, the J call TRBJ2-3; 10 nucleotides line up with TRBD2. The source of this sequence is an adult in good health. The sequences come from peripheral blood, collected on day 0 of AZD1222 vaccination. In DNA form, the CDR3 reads TGTGCCAGCAGCTTTGAGCGGGGGGGCCTGGGAGATACGCAGTATTTT. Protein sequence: CASSFERGGLGDTQYF.